Listed here is a single TCR beta chain. This record belongs to a study of control samples from healthy donors and cancer patients. Germline V CDR1 and CDR2: GTSNPN, SVGIG (reference sequence). The junction had 7 bases not matched to a gene; V was cut back by 3 bases and J by 8 bases. The CDR3 consists of 14 residues. Profiling relied on immunoSEQ multiplex PCR, and the TCRdb table lists in-frame clones only, not all of them. The sample lists about 51,000 clones, around 80% occurring once. Sequencing used blood. V is TRBV30 and J is TRBJ1-6; 7 nucleotides match TRBD1. The receptor was isolated from a man between 65 and 85 years old in good health. CDR3 residues: CAWSGQALHSPLHF. In DNA, the CDR3 is TGTGCCTGGAGCGGACAGGCGCTCCATTCACCCCTCCACTTT.